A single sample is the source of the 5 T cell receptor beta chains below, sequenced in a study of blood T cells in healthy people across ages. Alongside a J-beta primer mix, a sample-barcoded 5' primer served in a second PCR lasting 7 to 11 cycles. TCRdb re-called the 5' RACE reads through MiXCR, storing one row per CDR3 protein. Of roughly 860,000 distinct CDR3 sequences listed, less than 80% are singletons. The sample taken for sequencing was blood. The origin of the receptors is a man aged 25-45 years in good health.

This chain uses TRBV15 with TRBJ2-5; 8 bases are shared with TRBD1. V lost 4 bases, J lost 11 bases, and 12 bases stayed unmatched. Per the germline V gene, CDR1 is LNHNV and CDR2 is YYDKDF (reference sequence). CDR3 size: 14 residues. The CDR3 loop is CATSNVRGPYKQYF. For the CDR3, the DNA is TGTGCCACCAGCAATGTCAGGGGGCCGTACAAGCAGTACTTC.

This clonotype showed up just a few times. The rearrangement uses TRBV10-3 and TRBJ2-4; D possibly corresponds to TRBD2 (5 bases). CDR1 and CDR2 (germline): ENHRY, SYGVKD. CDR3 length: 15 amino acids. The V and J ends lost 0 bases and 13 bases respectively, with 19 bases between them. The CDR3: CAISESGRRAVEQYF. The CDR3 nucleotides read TGTGCCATCAGTGAGTCTGGGCGGCGGGCGGTGGAGCAGTACTTC.

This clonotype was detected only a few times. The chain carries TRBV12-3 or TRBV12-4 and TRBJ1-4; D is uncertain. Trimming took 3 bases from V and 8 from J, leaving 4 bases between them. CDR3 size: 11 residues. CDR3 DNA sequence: TGTGCCAGCAGTTTTTTGGAAAAACTGTTTTTT. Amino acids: CASSFLEKLFF.

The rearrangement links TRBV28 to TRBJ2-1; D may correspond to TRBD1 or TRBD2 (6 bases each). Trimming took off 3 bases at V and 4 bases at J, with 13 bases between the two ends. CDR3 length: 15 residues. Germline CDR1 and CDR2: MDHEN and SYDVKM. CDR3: CASSFRGGLYNEQFF. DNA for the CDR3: TGTGCCAGCAGTTTTAGAGGGGGGCTATACAATGAGCAGTTCTTC.

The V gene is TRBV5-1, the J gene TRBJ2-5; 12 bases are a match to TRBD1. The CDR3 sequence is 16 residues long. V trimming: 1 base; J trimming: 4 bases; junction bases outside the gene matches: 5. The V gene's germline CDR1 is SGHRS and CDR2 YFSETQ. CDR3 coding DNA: TGCGCCAGCAGCTTGTGGGGACAGGGGGCGAGAGAGACCCAGTACTTC. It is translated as CASSLWGQGARETQYF.